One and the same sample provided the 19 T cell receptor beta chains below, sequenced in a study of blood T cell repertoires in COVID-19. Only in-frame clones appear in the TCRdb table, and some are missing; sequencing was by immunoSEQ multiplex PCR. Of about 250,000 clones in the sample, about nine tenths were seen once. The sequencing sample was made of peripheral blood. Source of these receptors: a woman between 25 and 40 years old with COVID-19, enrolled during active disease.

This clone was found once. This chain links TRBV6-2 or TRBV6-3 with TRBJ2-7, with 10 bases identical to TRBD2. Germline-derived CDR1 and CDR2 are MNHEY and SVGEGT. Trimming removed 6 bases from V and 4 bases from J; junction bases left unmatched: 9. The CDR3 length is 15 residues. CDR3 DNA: TGTGCCAGCAGCCTCGATAGCGGGGGGTTGTACGAGCAGTACTTC. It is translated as CASSLDSGGLYEQYF.

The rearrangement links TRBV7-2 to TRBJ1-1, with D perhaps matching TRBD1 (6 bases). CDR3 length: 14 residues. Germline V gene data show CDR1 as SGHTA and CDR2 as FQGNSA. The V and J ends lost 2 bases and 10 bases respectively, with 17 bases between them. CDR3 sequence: CASSLQQGSFSAFF. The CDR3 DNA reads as TGTGCCAGCAGCTTACAACAGGGTTCCTTCTCAGCTTTCTTT.

The CDR3 loop is CASSASPLAGARYEQYF. In nucleotides, the CDR3 is TGTGCCAGCAGTGCATCCCCCCTAGCGGGGGCTCGATACGAGCAGTACTTC. The chain joins TRBV2 to TRBJ2-7; 10 bases agree with TRBD2. CDR3 size: 17 residues. CDR1 is SNHLY, CDR2 FYNNEI, per germline. The V segment lost 4 bases and the J segment 4 bases; nucleotides outside the gene matches: 13.

CDR3 loop: CAISTDRYGYTF. For the CDR3, the DNA is TGTGCCATCAGCACAGATCGGTATGGCTACACCTTC. The gene calls are TRBV10-3 and TRBJ1-2; D remains unclear. Trimming pared 6 bases from V and 5 bases from J, leaving 10 bases between. Germline-derived CDR1 and CDR2 are ENHRY and SYGVKD. The CDR3 is 12 amino acids.

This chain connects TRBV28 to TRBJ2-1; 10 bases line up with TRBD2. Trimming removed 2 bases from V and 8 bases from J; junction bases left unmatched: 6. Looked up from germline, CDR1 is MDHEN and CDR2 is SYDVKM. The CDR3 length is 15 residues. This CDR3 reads CASSLPSGGRHEQFF. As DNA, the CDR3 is TGTGCCAGCAGTTTACCTAGCGGGGGTAGACATGAGCAGTTCTTC.

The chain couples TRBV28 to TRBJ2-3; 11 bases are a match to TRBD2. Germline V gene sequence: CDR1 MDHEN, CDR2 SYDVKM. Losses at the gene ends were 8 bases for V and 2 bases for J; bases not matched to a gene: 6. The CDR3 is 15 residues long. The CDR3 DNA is TGTGCCAGCGGCCTAGCGGGGGGCCACACAGATACGCAGTATTTT. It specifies CASGLAGGHTDTQYF.

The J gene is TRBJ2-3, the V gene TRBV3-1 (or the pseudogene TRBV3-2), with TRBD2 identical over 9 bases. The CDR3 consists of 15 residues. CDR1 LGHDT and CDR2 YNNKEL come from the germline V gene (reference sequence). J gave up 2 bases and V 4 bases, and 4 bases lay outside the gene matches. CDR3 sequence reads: CASSPPSGNTDTQYF. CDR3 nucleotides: TGTGCCAGCAGCCCCCCTAGCGGGAACACAGATACGCAGTATTTT.

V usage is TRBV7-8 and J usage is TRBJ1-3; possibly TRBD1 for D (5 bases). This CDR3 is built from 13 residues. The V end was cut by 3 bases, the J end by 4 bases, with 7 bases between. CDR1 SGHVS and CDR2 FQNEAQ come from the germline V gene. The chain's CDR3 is CASSLRQGNTIYF. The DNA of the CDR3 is TGTGCCAGCAGCTTGAGACAGGGAAACACCATATATTTT.

Here the CDR3 reads CASSPRGGTSGNTIYF. Here the CDR3 DNA reads TGTGCCAGCAGCCCCCGGGGAGGGACCTCTGGAAACACCATATATTTT. This chain uses TRBV7-9 with TRBJ1-3, with a weak D call TRBD1 (5 bases). Germline CDR1 is SEHNR and CDR2 is FQNEAQ (reference sequence). This CDR3 is 16 amino acids long. Trimming took off 5 bases at V and 0 bases at J, with 14 bases between the two ends. Looking up the rest from reference TRBV7-9 and TRBJ1-3 gives the full variable domain: DTGVSQNPRHKITKRGQNVTFRCDPISEHNRLYWYRQTLGQGPEFLTYFQNEAQLEKSRLLSDRFSAERPKGSFSTLEIQRTEQGDSAMYLCASSPRGGTSGNTIYFGEGSWLTVV.

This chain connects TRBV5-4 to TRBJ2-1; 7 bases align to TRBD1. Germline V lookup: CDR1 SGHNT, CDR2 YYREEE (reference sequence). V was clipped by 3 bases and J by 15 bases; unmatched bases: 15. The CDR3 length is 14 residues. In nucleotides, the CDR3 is TGTGCCAGCAGCTCATTTCAGGGGGTCAAAAGGGTGTTCTTC. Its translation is CASSSFQGVKRVFF.

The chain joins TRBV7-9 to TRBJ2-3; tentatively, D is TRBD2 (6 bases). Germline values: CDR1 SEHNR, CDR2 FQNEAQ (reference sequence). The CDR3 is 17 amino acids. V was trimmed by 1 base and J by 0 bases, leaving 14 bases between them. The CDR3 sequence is CASSLGVTGLSTDTQYF. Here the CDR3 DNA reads TGTGCCAGCAGCTTAGGGGTAACGGGACTCAGCACAGATACGCAGTATTTT.

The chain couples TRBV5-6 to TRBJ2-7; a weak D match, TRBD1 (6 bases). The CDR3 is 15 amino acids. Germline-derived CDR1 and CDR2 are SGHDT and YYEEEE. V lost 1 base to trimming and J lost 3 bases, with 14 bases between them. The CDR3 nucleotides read TGTGCCAGCAGCTTGCGTGGGAACAGGGTCTACGAGCAGTACTTC. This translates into CASSLRGNRVYEQYF.

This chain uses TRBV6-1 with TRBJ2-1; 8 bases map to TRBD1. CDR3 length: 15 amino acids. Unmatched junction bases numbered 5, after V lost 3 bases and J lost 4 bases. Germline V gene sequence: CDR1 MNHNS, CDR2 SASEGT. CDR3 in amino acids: CASSESGGRYNEQFF. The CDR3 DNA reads TGTGCCAGCAGTGAGTCAGGGGGCCGGTACAATGAGCAGTTCTTC.

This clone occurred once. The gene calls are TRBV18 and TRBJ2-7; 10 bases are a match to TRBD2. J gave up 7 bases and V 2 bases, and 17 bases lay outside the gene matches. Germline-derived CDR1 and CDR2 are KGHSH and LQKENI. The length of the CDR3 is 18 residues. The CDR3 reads CASSPRPPTLAGAGEQYV. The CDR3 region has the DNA TGTGCCAGCTCACCAAGACCCCCCACGCTAGCGGGAGCGGGGGAGCAGTACGTC.

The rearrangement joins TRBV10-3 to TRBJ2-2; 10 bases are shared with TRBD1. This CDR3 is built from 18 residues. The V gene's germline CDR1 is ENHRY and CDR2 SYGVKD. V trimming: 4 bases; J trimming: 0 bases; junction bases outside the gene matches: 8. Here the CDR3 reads CAISAVPGQGSNTGELFF. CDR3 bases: TGTGCCATCAGTGCGGTCCCGGGACAGGGGTCGAACACCGGGGAGCTGTTTTTT.

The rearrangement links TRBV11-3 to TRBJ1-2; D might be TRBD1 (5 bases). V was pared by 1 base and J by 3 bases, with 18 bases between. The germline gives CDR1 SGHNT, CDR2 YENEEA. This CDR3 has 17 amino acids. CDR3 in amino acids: CASSLGGVGPMDYGYTF. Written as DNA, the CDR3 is TGTGCCAGCAGCTTAGGGGGGGTCGGACCCATGGACTATGGCTACACCTTC.

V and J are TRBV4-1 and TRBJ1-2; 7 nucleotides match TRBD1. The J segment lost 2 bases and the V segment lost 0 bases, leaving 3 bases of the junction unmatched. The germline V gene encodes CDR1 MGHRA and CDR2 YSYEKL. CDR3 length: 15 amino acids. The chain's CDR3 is CASSQDQGQNYGYTF. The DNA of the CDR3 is TGCGCCAGCAGCCAAGATCAGGGACAGAACTATGGCTACACCTTC.

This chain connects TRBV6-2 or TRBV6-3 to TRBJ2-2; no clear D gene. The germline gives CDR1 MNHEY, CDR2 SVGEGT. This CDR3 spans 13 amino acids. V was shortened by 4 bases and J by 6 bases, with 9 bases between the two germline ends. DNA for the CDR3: TGTGCCAGCAGTTTCGAACTGGCCGGGGAGCTGTTTTTT. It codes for CASSFELAGELFF.

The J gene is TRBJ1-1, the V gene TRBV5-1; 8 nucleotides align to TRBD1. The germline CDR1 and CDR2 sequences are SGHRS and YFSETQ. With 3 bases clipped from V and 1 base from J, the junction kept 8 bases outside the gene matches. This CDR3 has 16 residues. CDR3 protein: CASSWGTGTRNTEAFF. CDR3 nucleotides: TGCGCCAGCAGCTGGGGGACAGGCACGAGGAACACTGAAGCTTTCTTT. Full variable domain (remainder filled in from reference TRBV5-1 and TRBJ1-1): KAGVTQTPRYLIKTRGQQVTLSCSPISGHRSVSWYQQTPGQGLQFLFEYFSETQRNKGNFPGRFSGRQFSNSRSEMNVSTLELGDSALYLCASSWGTGTRNTEAFFGQGTRLTVV.